These 11 T cell receptor beta chains originate from one sample sequenced in a study of monozygotic twins with inflammatory bowel disease. TCRdb reprocessed the 5' RACE reads; each CDR3 protein has one entry and no DNA is given. There are around 410,000 distinct CDR3 sequences in the sample, with under 3% held by the top ten. The sample was blood. These receptors all come from a human donor with ulcerative colitis or Crohn's disease, or a healthy co-twin of an affected twin (not recorded which).

The chain has TRBV11-2 and TRBJ2-7. The germline CDR1 and CDR2 sequences are SGHAT and FQNNGV. The CDR3 runs to 14 residues. This CDR3 reads CASSLYRVNDEQYF. The variable domain in full, with the rest retrieved from reference TRBV11-2 and TRBJ2-7, is EAGVAQSPRYKIIEKRQSVAFWCNPISGHATLYWYQQILGQGPKLLIQFQNNGVVDDSQLPKDRFSAERLKGVDSTLKIQPAKLEDSAVYLCASSLYRVNDEQYFGPGTRLTVT.

This chain uses TRBV6-5 with TRBJ2-3; TCRdb returns TRBD2, unconfirmable since there is no DNA. The CDR3 spans 13 residues. The germline V gene has CDR1 MNHEY and CDR2 SVGAGI. The CDR3 reads CATKRTLTDTQYF.

The chain couples TRBV4-1 to TRBJ1-5; the TRBD1 assignment by TCRdb is unverifiable without DNA. Per germline, CDR1 MGHRA and CDR2 YSYEKL. The CDR3 runs to 15 residues. Here the CDR3 reads CASSQEGQGFQPQHF.

The chain uses TRBV5-1 and TRBJ2-1. This CDR3 contains 14 residues. The germline V gene has CDR1 SGHRS and CDR2 YFSETQ. This CDR3 reads CASSLGWVHNEQFF.

This chain connects TRBV24-1 to TRBJ2-1; TCRdb indicates TRBD2, and absent DNA this call remains unverified. The CDR3 length is 19 residues. Looked up from germline, CDR1 is KGHDR and CDR2 is SFDVKD. The CDR3 here is CATSSIGRTSGSSYNEQFF.

V gene TRBV10-3 combines with J gene TRBJ2-7; without DNA, the TCRdb call of TRBD1 cannot be checked. Germline V gene sequence: CDR1 ENHRY, CDR2 SYGVKD. The CDR3 contains 16 residues. CDR3 in amino acids: CAIRSGGQGRDYEQYF.

The CDR3 protein is CASSSLGGNEQFF. The gene calls are TRBV19 and TRBJ2-1; the D call from TCRdb, TRBD1, cannot be confirmed without DNA. The CDR3 has 13 residues. Germline lookup yields CDR1 LNHDA and CDR2 SQIVND (reference sequence).

The chain recombines TRBV5-1 with TRBJ2-7; the TRBD1 assignment by TCRdb is unverifiable without DNA. The germline V gene encodes CDR1 SGHRS and CDR2 YFSETQ. This CDR3 region has 15 residues. CDR3: CASSLSAGGAGEQYF. The full variable domain, with the rest looked up from reference TRBV5-1 and TRBJ2-7, is KAGVTQTPRYLIKTRGQQVTLSCSPISGHRSVSWYQQTPGQGLQFLFEYFSETQRNKGNFPGRFSGRQFSNSRSEMNVSTLELGDSALYLCASSLSAGGAGEQYFGPGTRLTVT.

The chain combines TRBV5-4 with TRBJ2-5; TCRdb returns TRBD2, unconfirmable since there is no DNA. Germline loops: CDR1 SGHNT, CDR2 YYREEE (reference sequence). This CDR3 has 16 residues. The CDR3 protein is CASSPGTSGGEETQYF.

The rearrangement links TRBV5-5 to TRBJ2-1; no DNA is available, so the TRBD1 call from TCRdb remains unchecked. CDR1 is SGHKS and CDR2 is YYEKEE in the germline V gene (reference sequence). The CDR3 covers 15 residues. The CDR3 sequence is CASSLAAYTGNEQFF.

The CDR3 spells CASSQDFTAYEQYF. This chain joins TRBV4-3 and TRBJ2-7. Germline CDR1 is LGHNA and CDR2 is YSLEER. The CDR3 runs 14 residues.